These 8 T cell receptor beta chains came from one sample sequenced in a study of CD8 T cells in ankylosing spondylitis. Their recognized antigens are unknown. TCRdb independently ran MiXCR on the 5' RACE reads; one entry per CDR3 protein. The table records more than 500,000 distinct CDR3 sequences, approximately 5% of them present only once. Notes on the study in general: The study identified a TCR beta motif of under ten highly homologous variants that appeared characteristic of ankylosing spondylitis blood.

Material for sequencing was blood, either unsorted or a sorted T cell fraction (not recorded which). Receptors were obtained from a male donor with ankylosing spondylitis.

The chain links TRBV3-1 to TRBJ2-3; 12 nucleotides align to TRBD2. Germline assignment: CDR1 LGHDT and CDR2 YNNKEL (reference sequence). The V segment lost 6 bases and the J segment 5 bases; nucleotides outside the gene matches: 6. The CDR3 consists of 15 residues. CDR3 DNA: TGTGCCAGCAGGCCGACTAGCGGGAGAAAAGATACGCAGTATTTT. Translation gives CASRPTSGRKDTQYF.

This clonotype was found a few times. V and J are TRBV9 and TRBJ1-2; D gene ambiguous. V lost 4 bases, J lost 8 bases, and 24 bases lay in between. Germline-derived CDR1 and CDR2 are SGDLS and YYNGEE. This CDR3 is built from 16 residues. This CDR3 is CASSFTVNAGAPGYTF. DNA of the CDR3: TGTGCCAGCAGCTTTACAGTAAATGCAGGAGCACCCGGCTACACCTTC.

The chain carries TRBV12-1 and TRBJ2-1; no DNA check was done on the table's D call, TRBD2. TRBV12-1 is deemed a pseudogene. The CDR3 loop spans 15 amino acids. CDR3 sequence reads: CASSPCISGGYEQFF. The CDR3 nucleotides read TGTGCCAGCAGCCCCTGTATTAGCGGGGGATATGAGCAGTTCTTC.

This clonotype was found a few times. This chain connects TRBV4-3 to TRBJ2-3; weak D call: TRBD2 (5 bases). V was trimmed by 0 bases and J by 0 bases, leaving 16 bases between them. The CDR3 length is 18 residues. Germline CDR1 and CDR2: LGHNA and YSLEER. Here the CDR3 reads CASSQDPWTEPSTDTQYF. The DNA of the CDR3 is TGCGCCAGCAGCCAAGACCCCTGGACTGAACCTAGCACAGATACGCAGTATTTT.

This clonotype was seen at least ten times. The gene calls are TRBV12-3 or TRBV12-4 and TRBJ2-3; 15 bases match TRBD2. This CDR3 is 16 amino acids long. J gave up 5 bases and V 7 bases, and 7 bases lay outside the gene matches. The CDR3 sequence: CASTRTSGRALDTQYF. For the CDR3, the DNA is TGTGCCAGCACCCGGACTAGCGGGAGGGCCTTAGATACGCAGTATTTT.

The sample holds many counts of this clonotype. CDR3 sequence (DNA): TGCGCCAGCAGCCCGACAGGGCCCTTTGGCTACACCTTC. Its translation: CASSPTGPFGYTF. The chain uses TRBV4-3 and TRBJ1-2; 7 bases are a match to TRBD1. The V segment lost 4 bases and the J segment 7 bases; nucleotides outside the gene matches: 6. The length of the CDR3 is 13 residues. Germline values: CDR1 LGHNA, CDR2 YSLEER.

Regarding this clonotype: A read error may be the cause here, since a much bigger clone is one base away. The rearrangement uses TRBV20-1 and TRBJ2-1; D unclear. The CDR3 covers 15 residues. Germline CDR1 reads DFQATT; CDR2 reads SNEGSKA (reference sequence). V lost 6 bases and J lost 4, with 19 bases in between. The CDR3 nucleotides are TGCAGTGCCGAAGATTCCCAGGCGCCATACAATGAGCAGTTCTTC. Its protein is CSAEDSQAPYNEQFF.

This clonotype was seen ten or more times. The chain couples TRBV29-1 to TRBJ2-2; D is possibly TRBD1 (5 bases). CDR1 is SQVTM and CDR2 is ANQGSEA in the germline V gene. Trimming left V 3 bases short and J 2 bases short, with 7 bases between. The CDR3 totals 13 residues. The CDR3 reads CSVDTGNTGELFF. In nucleotides, the CDR3 is TGCAGCGTTGACACAGGAAACACCGGGGAGCTGTTTTTT.